The clone carrying this TCR beta chain was seen only a few times. CDR3 size: 14 residues. Germline loops: CDR1 SGHRS, CDR2 YFSETQ. The V segment lost 0 bases and the J segment 6 bases; nucleotides outside the gene matches: 3. The table came from immunoSEQ multiplex PCR; TCRdb's copy has only in-frame clones and leaves some out. The data show 150,000 to 200,000 clones, 70% to 85% seen once. The data are from a study of blood T cell repertoires in COVID-19. The genes are TRBV5-1 and TRBJ2-3; TRBD2 matches at 8 bases. The source material was peripheral blood. This TCR derives from a woman in her 30s with acute or convalescent COVID-19. The CDR3 sequence is CASSLEGLDDTQYF. DNA for the CDR3: TGCGCCAGCAGCTTGGAGGGACTAGATGATACGCAGTATTTT.